This entry describes one T cell receptor beta chain. No antigen is known for it. The entry originates in a study of cytomegalovirus exposure and HLA in healthy donors. Whole-study results and caveats: Across HLA loci, a later analysis found differing TCR association rates, with DRB1 most and HLA-C fewest. Clonal expansion, a later analysis showed, was greater in HLA-associated TCR beta chains than in equally common others. Likely technical artifact: a cluster of highly shared sequence variants.

PCR used 60 Vbeta primers and 13 Jbeta primers. Profiled with immunoSEQ multiplex PCR; TCRdb holds only in-frame clones, not every one. The data show roughly 84,000 clones, 70% to 80% seen once. No record exists of this donor's CMV serostatus. This sequence originates from a human donor in good health. The material sequenced was PBMCs.

This chain's CDR3 is CASSSRVSGGAFGTDTQYF. CDR3 nucleotide sequence: TGTGCCAGCAGCTCGAGGGTTAGCGGGGGGGCTTTCGGCACAGATACGCAGTATTTT. This chain links TRBV7-9 with TRBJ2-3; 11 nucleotides align to TRBD2. The CDR3 length is 19 residues. Germline CDR1 and CDR2: SEHNR and FQNEAQ (reference sequence). Losses at the gene ends were 4 bases for V and 1 base for J; bases not matched to a gene: 13. The full variable domain, with the rest looked up from reference TRBV7-9 and TRBJ2-3, is DTGVSQNPRHKITKRGQNVTFRCDPISEHNRLYWYRQTLGQGPEFLTYFQNEAQLEKSRLLSDRFSAERPKGSFSTLEIQRTEQGDSAMYLCASSSRVSGGAFGTDTQYFGPGTRLTVL.